This is a list of T cell receptor beta chains from one sample in a study of T cell repertoires in cytomegalovirus infection. Their specific antigens are unknown. TCRdb itself ran the reads through MiXCR, one entry per CDR3 protein. This table has hundreds of thousands of distinct CDR3 sequences, around 35% appearing once. This specimen consisted of cultured PBMCs, obtained from culture after CMV antigen stimulation. These TCRs come from a human donor in good health (CMV status not recorded). Some clones in this sample may be carry-over from other donors' samples. The CDR3 runs from the conserved cysteine through the conserved F or W. The order of the fields is CDR3 length, V gene, D gene, clone size, J gene, CDR3 protein, CDR3 DNA. D genes are given only for firm matches. Size values are once, few and many counts, or a class for expanded clones, and some rows have none.

20	TRBV6-2/TRBV6-3	NA	few	TRBJ2-1	CASSYSKVLGRLVSYNEQFF	TGTGCCAGCAGTTACTCGAAAGTTCTGGGACGCTTAGTTTCCTACAATGAGCAGTTCTTC
17	TRBV28	TRBD2	many	TRBJ2-7	CASSTGTSGRAPYEQYF	TGTGCCAGCAGTACCGGGACTAGCGGGAGGGCTCCCTACGAGCAGTACTTC
16	TRBV24-1	NA	NA	TRBJ2-3	CATSGLEAPSTDTQYF	TGTGCCACCAGTGGTCTGGAGGCACCTAGCACAGATACGCAGTATTTT
14	TRBV12-3/TRBV12-4	NA	NA	TRBJ1-2	CASSGDLRFYGYTF	TGTGCCAGCAGTGGGGACCTCCGGTTCTATGGCTACACCTTC
12	TRBV7-9	NA	NA	TRBJ2-7	CASSSAGKEQYF	TGTGCCAGCAGCTCCGCCGGGAAAGAGCAGTACTTC
17	TRBV28	TRBD2	few	TRBJ2-3	CASSPGILAETTDTQYF	TGTGCCAGCAGTCCGGGAATACTAGCGGAAACCACAGATACGCAGTATTTT
13	TRBV6-1	NA	NA	TRBJ2-7	CASSYDLLYEQYF	TGTGCCAGCAGTTACGATCTTCTCTACGAGCAGTACTTC
14	TRBV28	NA	few	TRBJ1-3	CASRPINSGNTIYF	TGTGCCAGCAGGCCCATAAACTCTGGAAACACCATATATTTT
15	TRBV10-1	NA	NA	TRBJ2-1	CASSESATPANEQFF	TGCGCCAGCAGTGAGTCTGCGACTCCTGCGAATGAGCAGTTCTTC
12	TRBV14	NA	NA	TRBJ2-1	CASSRTPREQFF	TGTGCCAGCAGCCGGACACCCCGTGAGCAGTTCTTC
11	TRBV2	NA	NA	TRBJ1-2	CASSVVGGYTF	TGTGCCAGCAGTGTTGTCGGTGGCTACACCTTC
13	TRBV28	NA	NA	TRBJ2-5	CASSRGIMETQYF	TGTGCCAGCAGTCGAGGAATAATGGAGACCCAGTACTTC
15	TRBV7-6	TRBD2	few	TRBJ2-1	CASSLEGTKRNEQFF	TGTGCCAGCAGCTTAGAGGGGACTAAGAGGAATGAGCAGTTCTTC
14	TRBV4-1	NA	NA	TRBJ2-7	CASSQGVSAYEQYF	TGCGCCAGCAGCCAAGGGGTGAGTGCCTACGAGCAGTACTTC
16	TRBV27	TRBD1	NA	TRBJ1-2	CASRPIYRGKLSGYTF	TGTGCCAGCAGGCCAATATACAGGGGGAAATTGAGTGGCTACACCTTC
16	TRBV6-5	TRBD1	once	TRBJ2-3	CASSTRQGYSTDTQYF	TGTGCCAGCAGCACACGACAGGGATATAGCACAGATACGCAGTATTTT
18	TRBV7-8	NA	few	TRBJ2-5	CASSLMLGDRVMQETQYF	TGTGCCAGCAGCTTAATGCTTGGTGATCGAGTAATGCAAGAGACCCAGTACTTC
15	TRBV4-3	NA	few	TRBJ2-1	CASSQEFYRVYEQFF	TGCGCCAGCAGCCAGGAATTTTACCGCGTCTATGAGCAGTTCTTC
17	TRBV7-2	NA	NA	TRBJ2-7	CASSLVLRGRSSYEQYF	TGTGCCAGCAGCTTAGTGTTAAGGGGACGAAGCTCCTACGAGCAGTACTTC
16	TRBV7-9	NA	NA	TRBJ2-5	CASSPPGSGVEETQYF	TGTGCCAGCAGCCCCCCGGGTTCAGGGGTCGAAGAGACCCAGTACTTC
14	TRBV7-2	TRBD1	NA	TRBJ2-5	CASSLGQGRGAQYF	TGTGCCAGCAGCTTGGGACAGGGGAGAGGGGCCCAGTACTTC
14	TRBV20-1	NA	NA	TRBJ1-2	CSARGPLDSYGYTF	TGCAGTGCTAGAGGCCCGCTGGATTCCTATGGCTACACCTTC
18	TRBV6-1	TRBD1	few	TRBJ2-3	CASSITRDREISADTQYF	TGTGCCAGCAGTATAACAAGGGACAGGGAGATTTCCGCAGATACGCAGTATTTT
13	TRBV7-2	TRBD1	few	TRBJ2-3	CASSLLTGPTQYF	TGTGCCAGCAGCTTACTGACAGGGCCTACGCAGTATTTT
12	TRBV7-2	NA	NA	TRBJ1-6	CASSLVQRPLHF	TGTGCCAGCAGCTTAGTACAGAGGCCCCTCCACTTT
14	TRBV12-3/TRBV12-4	TRBD2	few	TRBJ2-3	CASSVPGTIDTQYF	TGTGCCAGCAGCGTACCTGGGACTATAGATACGCAGTATTTT
14	TRBV12-3/TRBV12-4	NA	few	TRBJ1-2	CATIGLVTYYGYTF	TGTGCCACCATCGGCCTGGTGACCTACTATGGCTACACCTTC
15	TRBV12-3/TRBV12-4	TRBD1	NA	TRBJ2-1	CASSRQGGTYNEQFF	TGTGCCAGCAGCAGACAGGGCGGTACCTACAATGAGCAGTTCTTC
12	TRBV6-2/TRBV6-3	NA	NA	TRBJ2-3	CASRPSGGTQYF	TGTGCCAGCAGACCCAGCGGCGGTACGCAGTATTTT
16	TRBV11-2	NA	NA	TRBJ1-3	CASSSLGIKTGNTIYF	TGTGCCAGCAGCTCCCTCGGAATTAAAACTGGAAACACCATATATTTT
15	TRBV24-1	NA	NA	TRBJ2-5	CATSDLTGNQETQYF	TGTGCCACCAGTGATTTAACCGGGAACCAAGAGACCCAGTACTTC
15	TRBV18	NA	NA	TRBJ2-7	CASSPQMTSTYEQYF	TGTGCCAGCTCACCCCAGATGACATCTACCTACGAGCAGTACTTC
18	TRBV4-3	NA	NA	TRBJ1-6	CASSRLTRTGDYNSPLHF	TGCGCCAGCAGCCGATTAACTAGGACTGGTGACTATAATTCACCCCTCCACTTT
15	TRBV29-1	NA	NA	TRBJ2-2	CSVAPGSVNTGELFF	TGCAGCGTTGCTCCGGGGTCGGTGAACACCGGGGAGCTGTTTTTT
13	TRBV7-9	TRBD2	NA	TRBJ2-7	CASSRRGGNEQYF	TGTGCCAGCAGCCGACGGGGGGGAAACGAGCAGTACTTC
15	TRBV9	NA	NA	TRBJ1-4	CASSPSTARGEKLFF	TGTGCCAGCAGCCCCTCGACAGCACGAGGGGAAAAACTGTTTTTT